The 32 T cell receptor beta chains presented below share a single source sample, sequenced in a study of graft-versus-host responses after intestinal transplantation. Produced via immunoSEQ multiplex PCR; TCRdb's table is partial and in-frame only. The sample carries about 63,000 clones, 75% to 90% recorded once. Graft material was processed, releasing intraepithelial and lamina propria lymphocytes. The specimen was ileum tissue, collected 350 to 400 days after transplant. These receptors came from a human patient who received an intestinal transplant, so some T cells may come from the graft donor.

The rearrangement uses TRBV29-1 and TRBJ2-7; TRBD1 matches 9 bases. Germline lookup yields CDR1 SQVTM and CDR2 ANQGSEA. The CDR3 is 14 residues long. J gave up 4 bases and V 4 bases, and 8 bases lay outside the gene matches. The DNA of the CDR3 is TGCAGCGTTGCCTATACAGGGGGCGGATACGAGCAGTACTTC. Its protein is CSVAYTGGGYEQYF.

This chain connects TRBV5-1 to TRBJ1-2, with 9 bases aligning to TRBD1. The V gene end was trimmed by 2 bases and the J gene end by 6 bases; junction bases not matched to a gene: 2. This CDR3 spans 13 amino acids. CDR1 is SGHRS and CDR2 is YFSETQ in the germline V gene. CDR3 protein: CASSLQGADGYTF. For the CDR3, the DNA is TGCGCCAGCAGCTTACAGGGGGCGGATGGCTACACCTTC.

This sequence joins TRBV6-4 and TRBJ1-1, with 10 bases matching TRBD1. The length of the CDR3 is 14 residues. CDR1 and CDR2 (germline): MRHNA, SNTAGT. V was pared by 6 bases and J by 5 bases, with 6 bases of the junction left unmatched. CDR3 DNA: TGTGCCAGCAGCCGGGACAGGGGTAGGACTGAAGCTTTCTTT. Translation gives CASSRDRGRTEAFF.

This sequence joins TRBV6-5 and TRBJ1-5, with D maybe TRBD1 (6 bases). Between the trimmed V and J ends, which lost 5 bases and 0 bases, there was a span of 11 bases. CDR3 length equals 15 residues. The germline CDR1 and CDR2 sequences are MNHEY and SVGAGI. The CDR3 protein is CASSPRTVSNQPQHF. The DNA for the CDR3 is TGTGCCAGCAGTCCCCGGACAGTTAGCAATCAGCCCCAGCATTTT.

The gene calls are TRBV2 and TRBJ1-2, with a weak D call TRBD1 (5 bases). Germline V CDR1 and CDR2: SNHLY, FYNNEI. The V end lost 4 bases, the J end lost 8 bases, and 17 bases lay between the germline ends. CDR3 length: 14 residues. This chain's CDR3 is CASSGDRRAAGYTF. DNA for the CDR3: TGTGCCAGCAGTGGGGACCGCCGGGCTGCGGGCTACACCTTC.

The chain combines TRBV6-5 with TRBJ2-3, with 9 nucleotides matching TRBD2. Germline V lookup: CDR1 MNHEY, CDR2 SVGAGI. J was trimmed by 2 bases and V by 2 bases; bases with no gene match: 5. There are 16 residues in the CDR3. CDR3 bases: TGTGCCAGCAGTTACCTTAGCGGGAGTTTCACAGATACGCAGTATTTT. Translated, it gives CASSYLSGSFTDTQYF.

This clone was seen a handful of times. J is TRBJ1-2 and V is TRBV6-5; TRBD1 agrees at 8 bases. Germline V lookup: CDR1 MNHEY, CDR2 SVGAGI. The CDR3 contains 12 residues. V lost 10 bases to trimming and J lost 8 bases; unmatched junction nucleotides: 9. CDR3: CATQGARRGYTF. In nucleotides, the CDR3 is TGTGCCACCCAGGGGGCAAGACGGGGCTACACCTTC.

The rearrangement uses TRBV13 and TRBJ2-7; 12 bases match TRBD2. V was pared by 5 bases and J by 4 bases, with 3 bases of the junction left unmatched. From germline, CDR1 is PRHDT and CDR2 FYEKMQ (reference sequence). This CDR3 region has 14 residues. The DNA of the CDR3 is TGTGCCAGCAGCGTGACTAGCGGGGGTTACGAGCAGTACTTC. Protein sequence: CASSVTSGGYEQYF.

V and J are TRBV10-1 and TRBJ2-5; D is unclear. V lost 8 bases and J 1 base, leaving 8 bases between the germline ends. The germline V gene has CDR1 WNHNN and CDR2 SYGVQD (reference sequence). This CDR3 region has 12 residues. The chain's CDR3 is CASESGQETQYF. In DNA, the CDR3 is TGCGCCAGCGAGTCCGGCCAAGAGACCCAGTACTTC.

This sequence joins TRBV5-1 and TRBJ2-7; 9 bases map to TRBD1. The ends lost 0 bases at V and 1 base at J; junction bases unmatched: 5. The CDR3 spans 16 residues. Germline CDR1 SGHRS, CDR2 YFSETQ. For the CDR3, the DNA is TGCGCCAGCAGCTTGGGCACAGGGGGCTTATCCTACGAGCAGTACTTC. Translation gives CASSLGTGGLSYEQYF. The entire variable domain, with the rest obtained from reference TRBV5-1 and TRBJ2-7, is as follows: KAGVTQTPRYLIKTRGQQVTLSCSPISGHRSVSWYQQTPGQGLQFLFEYFSETQRNKGNFPGRFSGRQFSNSRSEMNVSTLELGDSALYLCASSLGTGGLSYEQYFGPGTRLTVT.

This chain uses TRBV7-3 with TRBJ2-7, with a possible D match to TRBD1 (5 bases). Looked up from germline, CDR1 is SGHTA and CDR2 is FQGTGA. The CDR3 extends over 13 amino acids. V gave up 5 bases and J gave up 1 base, with 9 bases separating them. CDR3 DNA: TGTGCCAGCAGCCCAACAGGATCCTACGAGCAGTACTTC. This sequence encodes CASSPTGSYEQYF.

J is TRBJ2-2 and V is TRBV28, with 10 bases lining up with TRBD2. This CDR3 has 20 residues. Trimming cost V 6 bases and J 6 bases; bases outside gene matches: 22. Germline CDR1 and CDR2: MDHEN and SYDVKM. CDR3: CASSRLSSGRGHAKSGELFF. CDR3 nucleotide sequence: TGTGCCAGCAGCCGTTTATCTAGCGGGAGAGGGCATGCTAAGTCCGGGGAGCTGTTTTTT. Using reference TRBV28 and TRBJ2-2 for the parts outside the CDR3, the full variable domain is DVKVTQSSRYLVKRTGEKVFLECVQDMDHENMFWYRQDPGLGLRLIYFSYDVKMKEKGDIPEGYSVSREKKERFSLILESASTNQTSMYLCASSRLSSGRGHAKSGELFFGEGSRLTVL.

The genes are TRBV2 and TRBJ1-2; D unclear. The CDR3 sequence is 15 residues long. Trimming took off 0 bases at V and 4 bases at J, with 12 bases between the two ends. Germline V lookup: CDR1 SNHLY, CDR2 FYNNEI. The CDR3 sequence: CASSEAFTSFYGYTF. DNA for the CDR3: TGTGCCAGCAGTGAAGCGTTCACCTCCTTCTATGGCTACACCTTC.

The chain is built from TRBV2 and TRBJ2-2, with D perhaps being TRBD1 or TRBD2 (5 bases each). V was cut by 6 bases and J by 3 bases, with 17 bases left in between. Germline V gives CDR1 SNHLY, CDR2 FYNNEI. This CDR3 region has 16 residues. CDR3 coding DNA: TGTGCCAGCAGCTTGGGACCCGCATTTTACACCGGGGAGCTGTTTTTT. It is translated as CASSLGPAFYTGELFF.

The chain couples TRBV6-5 to TRBJ1-1; perhaps TRBD1 as D (5 bases). Germline-derived CDR1 and CDR2 are MNHEY and SVGAGI. Trimming stripped 2 bases from V and 1 base from J, with 11 bases between. This CDR3 comprises 15 residues. The CDR3 protein is CASSYTRTPNTEAFF. CDR3 coding DNA: TGTGCCAGCAGTTACACCCGGACACCGAACACTGAAGCTTTCTTT.

The genes are TRBV7-8 and TRBJ2-4, with a weak D call TRBD2 (6 bases). The CDR3 consists of 17 residues. Germline V gene lookup returns CDR1 SGHVS and CDR2 FQNEAQ. V was trimmed by 0 bases and J by 0 bases, leaving 12 bases between them. The CDR3 nucleotides are TGTGCCAGCAGCTTAGCTGCGGGAACCCTAGCCAAAAACATTCAGTACTTC. This sequence encodes CASSLAAGTLAKNIQYF.

V usage is TRBV4-1 and J usage is TRBJ2-5, with 9 nucleotides matching TRBD2. Gene TRBJ2-7 matches the end of the DNA better, so the J call may be wrong. There are 17 residues in the CDR3. The germline gives CDR1 MGHRA, CDR2 YSYEKL. DNA of the CDR3: TGCGCCAGCAGCCAAGGGGTAGCGGGAGATAATCGTTACGAGCAGTACTTC. This sequence encodes CASSQGVAGDNRYEQYF.

CDR3 coding DNA: TGTGCCAGCTACGTGGGCACCGATTACGAGCAGTACTTC. Protein product: CASYVGTDYEQYF. J is TRBJ2-7 and V is TRBV2; D gene ambiguous. Germline lookup yields CDR1 SNHLY and CDR2 FYNNEI. V gave up 8 bases and J gave up 4 bases, with 15 bases separating them. This CDR3 is 13 amino acids long.

The chain couples TRBV2 to TRBJ2-7; D uncertain. The CDR3 is made up of 13 amino acids. Trimming pared 9 bases from V and 3 bases from J, leaving 15 bases between. Germline-derived CDR1 and CDR2 are SNHLY and FYNNEI. Here the CDR3 reads CASDNGPFYEQYF. CDR3 coding DNA: TGTGCCAGTGACAACGGTCCATTCTACGAGCAGTACTTC.

The chain recombines TRBV6-5 with TRBJ2-5; a weak D match, TRBD2 (6 bases). The V gene lost 4 bases and the J gene lost 1 base, with 10 bases spanning the gap. The CDR3 runs to 14 residues. Looked up from germline, CDR1 is MNHEY and CDR2 is SVGAGI. In DNA, the CDR3 is TGTGCCAGCAGTTTCCGGGACTTCCAAGAGACCCAGTACTTC. Encoded protein: CASSFRDFQETQYF.

The V gene is TRBV2, the J gene TRBJ2-1; 9 bases fit TRBD1. Germline lookup yields CDR1 SNHLY and CDR2 FYNNEI. This CDR3 contains 14 residues. Trimming at V came to 8 bases and at J to 5 bases, leaving 7 bases not matched to a gene. The CDR3 nucleotides read TGTGCCAGCGATAGGACAGGGGCGGACAATGAGCAGTTCTTC. Translated: CASDRTGADNEQFF.

This clone was observed a handful of times. V usage is TRBV6-4 and J usage is TRBJ2-2; 9 nucleotides agree with TRBD1. Looked up from germline, CDR1 is MRHNA and CDR2 is SNTAGT. The trim removed 2 bases at V and 7 bases at J, leaving 2 bases unmatched. This CDR3 region has 14 residues. CDR3 nucleotide sequence: TGTGCCAGCAGTGACGGGACAGGGAACGGGGAGCTGTTTTTT. The encoded protein is CASSDGTGNGELFF.

This chain links TRBV18 with TRBJ2-1, with 11 bases lining up with TRBD2. Germline CDR1 is KGHSH and CDR2 is LQKENI. The junction had 1 base not matched to a gene; V was cut back by 0 bases and J by 0 bases. The CDR3 is 17 residues long. The CDR3 loop is CASSPPTSGVSYNEQFF. The CDR3 DNA is TGTGCCAGCTCACCACCGACTAGCGGGGTCTCCTACAATGAGCAGTTCTTC. Supplemented by reference TRBV18 and TRBJ2-1, the full variable domain reads NAGVMQNPRHLVRRRGQEARLRCSPMKGHSHVYWYRQLPEEGLKFMVYLQKENIIDESGMPKERFSAEFPKEGPSILRIQQVVRGDSAAYFCASSPPTSGVSYNEQFFGPGTRLTVL.

The chain employs TRBV5-1 and TRBJ2-1; D is unresolved. The ends were cut back, 0 bases at V and 10 bases at J, with 11 bases in the middle. This CDR3 contains 13 residues. Germline-derived CDR1 and CDR2 are SGHRS and YFSETQ. Here the CDR3 reads CASSLDVGDEQFF. As DNA, the CDR3 is TGCGCCAGCAGCTTGGATGTTGGAGACGAGCAGTTCTTC.

The rearrangement links TRBV9 to TRBJ2-7; no definite D call. The CDR3 is 12 residues long. Trimming pared 3 bases from V and 7 bases from J, leaving 11 bases between. Germline lookup yields CDR1 SGDLS and CDR2 YYNGEE. CDR3 DNA sequence: TGTGCCAGCAGCGAGTCGTTGGGAGAGCAGTACTTC. Residues: CASSESLGEQYF.

A word on this clone: Sequence at one end of the junction differs from germline and may be a read error. This sequence joins TRBV5-1 and TRBJ2-1; possibly TRBD1 for D (6 bases). The CDR3 consists of 16 residues. From germline, CDR1 is SGHRS and CDR2 YFSETQ. CDR3 coding DNA: TGCGCCAGCAGCTTGGACGTCAGGGGATCCTTCAATGAGCAGTTCTTC. It yields the protein CASSLDVRGSFNEQFF. The full variable domain, in which reference TRBV5-1 and TRBJ2-1 provide the parts outside the CDR3, is KAGVTQTPRYLIKTRGQQVTLSCSPISGHRSVSWYQQTPGQGLQFLFEYFSETQRNKGNFPGRFSGRQFSNSRSEMNVSTLELGDSALYLCASSLDVRGSFNEQFFGPGTRLTVL.

The chain employs TRBV7-8 and TRBJ2-7; 7 bases fit TRBD1. V shed 4 bases, J shed 3 bases, and the junction held 3 bases outside the gene matches. Looked up from germline, CDR1 is SGHVS and CDR2 is FQNEAQ. The CDR3 is 13 amino acids. DNA of the CDR3: TGTGCCAGCAGCTCGGGACAGAACTACGAGCAGTACTTC. Amino acid sequence: CASSSGQNYEQYF.

The chain is built from TRBV7-9 and TRBJ2-7, with D possibly being TRBD1 or TRBD2 (6 bases each). V gave up 5 bases and J gave up 9 bases, with 17 bases separating them. CDR3 size: 13 residues. Germline V lookup: CDR1 SEHNR, CDR2 FQNEAQ (reference sequence). CDR3 sequence: CASSPASEGGQYF. In DNA, the CDR3 is TGTGCCAGCAGCCCGGCGAGTGAGGGGGGGCAGTACTTC.

The J gene is TRBJ2-3, the V gene TRBV2, with 10 positions matching TRBD1. V lost 9 bases and J lost 1; bases outside the gene matches: 7. CDR1 is SNHLY, CDR2 FYNNEI, per germline. The CDR3 has 15 amino acids. The CDR3 spells CARIQTGGGTDTQYF. The CDR3 DNA reads as TGTGCCAGGATACAGACAGGGGGCGGCACAGATACGCAGTATTTT. Full variable domain (missing parts from reference TRBV2 and TRBJ2-3): EPEVTQTPSHQVTQMGQEVILRCVPISNHLYFYWYRQILGQKVEFLVSFYNNEISEKSEIFDDQFSVERPDGSNFTLKIRSTKLEDSAMYFCARIQTGGGTDTQYFGPGTRLTVL.

This clone was counted once. This chain connects TRBV7-8 to TRBJ2-7; 8 bases map to TRBD2. CDR1 is SGHVS, CDR2 FQNEAQ, per germline. The CDR3 spans 14 residues. The V segment lost 5 bases and the J segment 1 base; nucleotides outside the gene matches: 4. The CDR3, as DNA: TGTGCCAGCAGCCCCTTAGCGGGATCCTACGAGCAGTACTTC. It specifies CASSPLAGSYEQYF.

The chain recombines TRBV12-5 with TRBJ1-5; tentative D call: TRBD1 (5 bases). Trimming shortened V by 6 bases and J by 3 bases, and 12 bases separated the two germline ends. This CDR3 region has 14 residues. Per germline, CDR1 LGHNT and CDR2 FRNRAP. This chain's CDR3 is CASGGTGLNQPQHF. The CDR3 nucleotides are TGTGCTAGTGGCGGGACGGGCCTCAATCAGCCCCAGCATTTT.

This rearrangement joins TRBV11-1 to TRBJ2-3; TRBD2 matches at 8 bases. The CDR3 spans 16 residues. Per the germline V gene, CDR1 is SGHAT and CDR2 is FQDESV (reference sequence). Trimming removed 1 base from V and 4 bases from J; junction bases left unmatched: 7. The CDR3 reads CASSLEVTSDSDTQYF. The CDR3, as DNA: TGTGCCAGCAGCTTAGAGGTGACTAGCGACTCAGATACGCAGTATTTT.